The rows below give T cell receptor beta chains drawn from one sample of a study of OX40 agonist ivuxolimab in advanced cancers. Produced via immunoSEQ multiplex PCR; TCRdb's table is partial and in-frame only. The sample carries just over 90,000 clones, around 94% recorded once. The specimen comprised CD4+ or CD8+ T cells sorted from blood, sampled in a trial of the OX40 agonist ivuxolimab. These receptors all come from an adult with an advanced solid tumor such as melanoma, head and neck, liver or kidney cancer. The conserved cysteine and the conserved F or W are not part of the CDR3 here. A D gene is named only where the DNA matches it firmly.

v_call: TRBV6-5
d_call: TRBD1
j_call: TRBJ2-5
cdr3_aa: ASTETGRSRSAQY

v_call: TRBV6-1
d_call: .
j_call: TRBJ2-3
cdr3_aa: ASSEGRGTDTQY

v_call: TRBV10-3
d_call: .
j_call: TRBJ2-5
cdr3_aa: ASEEGETQY

v_call: TRBV19
d_call: TRBD2
j_call: TRBJ2-7
cdr3_aa: ASSPAGADYEQY

v_call: TRBV27
d_call: .
j_call: TRBJ1-1
cdr3_aa: ASSLAGKNTEAF

v_call: TRBV2
d_call: TRBD2
j_call: TRBJ2-1
cdr3_aa: ASRPGTSGNNEQF

v_call: TRBV2
d_call: .
j_call: TRBJ1-2
cdr3_aa: ASSTLNGEGFGYT

v_call: TRBV6-5
d_call: .
j_call: TRBJ1-2
cdr3_aa: ASSYATANYGYT

v_call: TRBV4-3
d_call: .
j_call: TRBJ2-1
cdr3_aa: ASSQDQGYEQF

v_call: TRBV2
d_call: TRBD2
j_call: TRBJ2-5
cdr3_aa: ASSRLAGDETQY

v_call: TRBV21-1
d_call: .
j_call: TRBJ2-2
cdr3_aa: ASSQIVPGELF

v_call: TRBV20-1
d_call: .
j_call: TRBJ1-1
cdr3_aa: SAVDTEAF

v_call: TRBV21-1
d_call: .
j_call: TRBJ1-2
cdr3_aa: ASSKGTGSGANGYT

v_call: TRBV4-1
d_call: .
j_call: TRBJ1-2
cdr3_aa: ASSQDPGMGYGYT

v_call: TRBV20-1
d_call: .
j_call: TRBJ1-2
cdr3_aa: SAPSAFYT

v_call: TRBV7-8
d_call: TRBD1
j_call: TRBJ2-1
cdr3_aa: ASSEGQGVHNEQF

v_call: TRBV19
d_call: .
j_call: TRBJ1-1
cdr3_aa: ASTQAGVTEAF

v_call: TRBV20-1
d_call: .
j_call: TRBJ1-2
cdr3_aa: SADRSYGYT

v_call: TRBV20-1
d_call: .
j_call: TRBJ2-2
cdr3_aa: SARVAGELF

v_call: TRBV4-3
d_call: .
j_call: TRBJ1-1
cdr3_aa: ASSPTTGNRMNTEAF

v_call: TRBV5-1
d_call: TRBD1
j_call: TRBJ2-1
cdr3_aa: ASSWTGNNEQF

v_call: TRBV2
d_call: TRBD1
j_call: TRBJ2-7
cdr3_aa: ASSPGGWRTYEQY

v_call: TRBV15
d_call: TRBD1
j_call: TRBJ1-5
cdr3_aa: ATSRDSTGFHQPQH

v_call: TRBV6-1
d_call: .
j_call: TRBJ2-7
cdr3_aa: ASSEGSLTRDEQY

v_call: TRBV6-5
d_call: TRBD2
j_call: TRBJ2-3
cdr3_aa: ASSRLAGTTDTQY

v_call: TRBV19
d_call: .
j_call: TRBJ1-5
cdr3_aa: ASSVGTLYQPQH